This T cell receptor beta chain was captured in a study of CD8 T cells in ankylosing spondylitis. Germline CDR1 is SGHTA and CDR2 is FQGTGA. Germline trimming cut 8 bases from V and 3 bases from J; bases unmatched to any gene: 8. This CDR3 spans 14 amino acids. The TCR beta libraries were generated through quantitative 5'-RACE incorporating molecular barcodes. TCRdb analysed the 5' RACE reads with MiXCR anew, one entry per CDR3 protein. Seen here are about 36,000 distinct CDR3 sequences, approximately 11% observed once, and the top ten hold roughly a fifth. This clonotype showed up just a few times. The TCR sequence derives from a male donor with ankylosing spondylitis. Material for sequencing was synovial fluid, either unsorted or a sorted T cell fraction (not recorded which). This chain joins TRBV7-3 and TRBJ2-3, with 7 bases identical to TRBD1. The CDR3 sequence is CASAWTGETDTQYF. The DNA of the CDR3 is TGTGCCAGCGCTTGGACAGGAGAGACAGATACGCAGTATTTT.